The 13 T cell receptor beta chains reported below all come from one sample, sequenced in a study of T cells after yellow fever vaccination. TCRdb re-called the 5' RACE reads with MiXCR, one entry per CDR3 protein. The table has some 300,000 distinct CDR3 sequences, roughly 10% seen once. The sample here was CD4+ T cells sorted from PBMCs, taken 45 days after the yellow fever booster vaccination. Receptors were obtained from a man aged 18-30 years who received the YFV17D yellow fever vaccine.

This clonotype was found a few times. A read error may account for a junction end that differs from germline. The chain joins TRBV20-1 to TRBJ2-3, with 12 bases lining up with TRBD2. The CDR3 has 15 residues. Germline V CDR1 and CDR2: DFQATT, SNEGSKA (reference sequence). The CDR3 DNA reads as TGCAGTACTAGCGGGGGGCACCTCGGGACAGATACGCAGTATTTT. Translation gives CSTSGGHLGTDTQYF.

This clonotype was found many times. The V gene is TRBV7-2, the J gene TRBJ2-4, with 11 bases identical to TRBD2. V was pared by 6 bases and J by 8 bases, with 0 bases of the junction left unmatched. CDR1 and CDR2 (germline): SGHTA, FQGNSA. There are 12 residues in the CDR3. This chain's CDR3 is CASRLAGDIQYF. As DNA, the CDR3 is TGTGCCAGCAGACTAGCGGGGGACATTCAGTACTTC.

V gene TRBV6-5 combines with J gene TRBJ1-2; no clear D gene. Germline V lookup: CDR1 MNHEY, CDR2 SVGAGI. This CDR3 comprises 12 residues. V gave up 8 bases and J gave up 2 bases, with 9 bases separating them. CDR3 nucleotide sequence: TGTGCCAGCGCCGGCTTGAACTATGGCTACACCTTC. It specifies CASAGLNYGYTF.

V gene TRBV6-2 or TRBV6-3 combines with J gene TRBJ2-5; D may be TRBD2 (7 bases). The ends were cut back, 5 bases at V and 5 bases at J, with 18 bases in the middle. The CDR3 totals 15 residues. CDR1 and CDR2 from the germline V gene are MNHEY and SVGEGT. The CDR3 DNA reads TGTGCCAGCAGTCCTTCTCGGGGGGCGAGGGAGACCCAGTACTTC. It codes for CASSPSRGARETQYF.

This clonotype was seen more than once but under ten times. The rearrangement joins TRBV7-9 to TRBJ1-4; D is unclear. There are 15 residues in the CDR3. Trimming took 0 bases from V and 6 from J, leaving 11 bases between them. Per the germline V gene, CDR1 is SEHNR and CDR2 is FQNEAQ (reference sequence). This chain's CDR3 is CASSLAGRGYEKLFF. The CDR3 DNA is TGTGCCAGCAGCTTAGCCGGGAGAGGCTATGAAAAACTGTTTTTT.

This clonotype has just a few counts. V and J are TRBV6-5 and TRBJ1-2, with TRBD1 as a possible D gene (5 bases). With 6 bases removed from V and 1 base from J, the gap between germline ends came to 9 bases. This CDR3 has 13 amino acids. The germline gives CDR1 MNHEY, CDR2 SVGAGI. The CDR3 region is CASRQDVNYGYTF. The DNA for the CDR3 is TGTGCCAGCAGACAGGACGTTAACTATGGCTACACCTTC.

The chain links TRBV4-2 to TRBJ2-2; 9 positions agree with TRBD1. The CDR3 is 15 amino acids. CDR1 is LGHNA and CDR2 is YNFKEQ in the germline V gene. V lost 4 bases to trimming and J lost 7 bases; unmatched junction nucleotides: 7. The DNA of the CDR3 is TGTGCCAGCAGCCCCTACAGGGGGCAAGGCGGGGAGCTGTTTTTT. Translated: CASSPYRGQGGELFF.

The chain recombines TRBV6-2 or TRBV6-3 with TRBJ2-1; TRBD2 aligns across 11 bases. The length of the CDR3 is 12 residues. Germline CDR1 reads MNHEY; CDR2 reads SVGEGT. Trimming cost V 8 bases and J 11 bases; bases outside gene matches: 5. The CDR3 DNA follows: TGTGCCAGCGGGACTAGCGGACGACAGCAGTTCTTC. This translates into CASGTSGRQQFF.

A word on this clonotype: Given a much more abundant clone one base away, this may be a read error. The CDR3 protein is CASRVTGASFEQYF. CDR3 coding DNA: TGTGCCAGCAGGGTAACAGGGGCCTCCTTCGAGCAGTACTTC. The gene calls are TRBV6-5 and TRBJ2-7, with 7 bases matching TRBD1. CDR3 length equals 14 residues. Germline V CDR1 and CDR2: MNHEY, SVGAGI.

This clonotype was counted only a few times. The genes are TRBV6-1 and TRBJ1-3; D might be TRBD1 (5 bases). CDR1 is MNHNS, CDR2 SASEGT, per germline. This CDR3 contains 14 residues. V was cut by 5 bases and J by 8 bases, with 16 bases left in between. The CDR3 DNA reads TGTGCCAGCAGTCCGGGAAGGGGTGCGGACACCATATATTTT. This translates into CASSPGRGADTIYF.

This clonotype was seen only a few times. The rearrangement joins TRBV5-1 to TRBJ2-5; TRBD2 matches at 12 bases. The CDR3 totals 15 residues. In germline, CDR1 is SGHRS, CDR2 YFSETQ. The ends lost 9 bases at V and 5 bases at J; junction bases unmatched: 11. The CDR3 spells CATRTSGESGETQYF. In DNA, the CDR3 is TGCGCCACCCGGACTAGCGGGGAGTCCGGCGAGACCCAGTACTTC.

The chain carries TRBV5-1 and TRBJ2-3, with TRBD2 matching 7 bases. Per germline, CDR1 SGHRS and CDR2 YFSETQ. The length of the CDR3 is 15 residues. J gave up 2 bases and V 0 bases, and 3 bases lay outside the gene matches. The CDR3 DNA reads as TGCGCCAGCAGCTTGGAACTAGCGACCACAGATACGCAGTATTTT. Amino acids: CASSLELATTDTQYF.

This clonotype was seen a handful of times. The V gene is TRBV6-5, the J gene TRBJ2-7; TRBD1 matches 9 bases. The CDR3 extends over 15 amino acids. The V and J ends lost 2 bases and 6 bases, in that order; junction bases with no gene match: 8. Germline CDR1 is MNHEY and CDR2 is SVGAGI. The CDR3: CASSYRGQGMSEQYF. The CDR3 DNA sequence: TGTGCCAGCAGTTACCGGGGACAGGGTATGAGCGAGCAGTACTTC.